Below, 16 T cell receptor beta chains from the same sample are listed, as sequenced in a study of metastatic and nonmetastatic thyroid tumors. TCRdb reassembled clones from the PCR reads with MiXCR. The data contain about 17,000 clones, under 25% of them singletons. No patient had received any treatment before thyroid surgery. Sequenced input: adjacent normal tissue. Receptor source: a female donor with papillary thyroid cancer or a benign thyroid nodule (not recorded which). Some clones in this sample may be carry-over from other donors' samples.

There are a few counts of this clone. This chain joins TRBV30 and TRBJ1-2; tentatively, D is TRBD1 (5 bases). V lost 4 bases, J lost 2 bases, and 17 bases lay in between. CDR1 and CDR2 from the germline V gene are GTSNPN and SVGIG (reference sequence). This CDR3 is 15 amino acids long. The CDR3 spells CAWNGVVKGNYGYTF. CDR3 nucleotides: TGTGCCTGGAACGGGGTGGTAAAGGGGAACTATGGCTACACCTTC.

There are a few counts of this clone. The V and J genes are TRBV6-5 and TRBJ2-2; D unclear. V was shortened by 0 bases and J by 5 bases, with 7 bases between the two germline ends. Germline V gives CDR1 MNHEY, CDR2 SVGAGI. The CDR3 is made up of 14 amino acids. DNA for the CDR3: TGTGCCAGCAGTTACTCGAGATCTACCGGGGAGCTGTTTTTT. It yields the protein CASSYSRSTGELFF.

CDR3 sequence reads: CSVEGGGGAYTEAFF. In DNA form, the CDR3 reads TGCAGCGTTGAAGGAGGGGGGGGAGCTTACACTGAAGCTTTCTTT. The chain uses TRBV29-1 and TRBJ1-1; tentatively, D is TRBD1 (6 bases). From germline, CDR1 is SQVTM and CDR2 ANQGSEA. This CDR3 has 15 amino acids. V was clipped by 1 base and J by 3 bases, with 15 bases between them.

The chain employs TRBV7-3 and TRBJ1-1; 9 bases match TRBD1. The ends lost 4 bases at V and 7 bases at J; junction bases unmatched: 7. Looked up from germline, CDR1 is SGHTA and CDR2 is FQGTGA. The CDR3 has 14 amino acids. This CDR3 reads CASSSDRGAGEAFF. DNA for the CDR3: TGTGCCAGCAGCTCCGACAGGGGGGCTGGTGAAGCTTTCTTT. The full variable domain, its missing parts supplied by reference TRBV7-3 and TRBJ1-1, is GAGVSQTPSNKVTEKGKYVELRCDPISGHTALYWYRQSLGQGPEFLIYFQGTGAADDSGLPNDRFFAVRPEGSVSTLKIQRTERGDSAVYLCASSSDRGAGEAFFGQGTRLTVV.

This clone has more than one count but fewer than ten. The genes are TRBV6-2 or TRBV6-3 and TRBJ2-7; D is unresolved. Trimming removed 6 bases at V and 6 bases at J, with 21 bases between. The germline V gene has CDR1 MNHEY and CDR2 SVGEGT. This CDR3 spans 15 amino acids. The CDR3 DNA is TGTGCCAGCAGCCAACCGCTTAACCCCTCCCGCGAGCAGTACTTC. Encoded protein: CASSQPLNPSREQYF.

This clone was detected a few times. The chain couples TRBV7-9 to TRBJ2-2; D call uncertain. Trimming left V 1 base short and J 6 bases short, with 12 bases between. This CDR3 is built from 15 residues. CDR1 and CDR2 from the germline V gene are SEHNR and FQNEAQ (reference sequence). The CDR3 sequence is CASSLDSLFPGELFF. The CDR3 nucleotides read TGTGCCAGCAGCTTAGACTCTCTTTTCCCCGGGGAGCTGTTTTTT.

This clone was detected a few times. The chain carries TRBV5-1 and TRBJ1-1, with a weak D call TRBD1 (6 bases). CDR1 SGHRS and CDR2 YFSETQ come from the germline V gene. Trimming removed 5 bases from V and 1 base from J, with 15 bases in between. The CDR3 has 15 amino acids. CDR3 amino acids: CASRASGQRNTEAFF. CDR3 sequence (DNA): TGCGCCAGCAGGGCGTCGGGACAACGGAACACTGAAGCTTTCTTT. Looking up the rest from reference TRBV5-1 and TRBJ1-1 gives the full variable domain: KAGVTQTPRYLIKTRGQQVTLSCSPISGHRSVSWYQQTPGQGLQFLFEYFSETQRNKGNFPGRFSGRQFSNSRSEMNVSTLELGDSALYLCASRASGQRNTEAFFGQGTRLTVV.

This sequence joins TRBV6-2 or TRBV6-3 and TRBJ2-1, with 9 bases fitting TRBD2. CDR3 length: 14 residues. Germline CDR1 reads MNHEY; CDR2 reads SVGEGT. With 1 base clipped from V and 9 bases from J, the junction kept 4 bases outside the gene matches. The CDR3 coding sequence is TGTGCCAGCAGTTACTTTAGCGGGAGTGGTGAGCAGTTCTTC. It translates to CASSYFSGSGEQFF.

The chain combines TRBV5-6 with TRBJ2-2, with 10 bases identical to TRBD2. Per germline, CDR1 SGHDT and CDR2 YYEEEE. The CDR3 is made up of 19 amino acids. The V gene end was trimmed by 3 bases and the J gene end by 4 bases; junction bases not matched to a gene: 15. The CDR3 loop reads CASSSTLRPGLASTGELFF. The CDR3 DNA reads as TGTGCCAGCAGCTCTACATTGCGCCCGGGACTAGCGTCCACCGGGGAGCTGTTTTTT.

CDR3 in amino acids: CASSLVGGQGNYEQYF. The CDR3 coding sequence is TGTGCCAGCAGCTTAGTAGGAGGACAGGGGAATTACGAGCAGTACTTC. J is TRBJ2-7 and V is TRBV11-1; 9 nucleotides line up with TRBD1. J gave up 4 bases and V 1 base, and 8 bases lay outside the gene matches. From germline, CDR1 is SGHAT and CDR2 FQDESV (reference sequence). The CDR3 runs to 16 residues.

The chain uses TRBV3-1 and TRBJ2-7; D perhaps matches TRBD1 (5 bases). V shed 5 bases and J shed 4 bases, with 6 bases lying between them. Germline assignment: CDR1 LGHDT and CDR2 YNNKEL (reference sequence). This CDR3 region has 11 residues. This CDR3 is CASSSGYEQYF. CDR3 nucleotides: TGTGCCAGCAGCTCAGGGTACGAGCAGTACTTC.

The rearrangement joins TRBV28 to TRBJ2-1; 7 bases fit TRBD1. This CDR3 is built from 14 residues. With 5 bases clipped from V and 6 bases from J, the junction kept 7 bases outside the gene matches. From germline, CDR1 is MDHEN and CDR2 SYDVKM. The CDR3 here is CASSLPGDSNEQFF. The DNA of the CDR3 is TGTGCCAGCAGTCTCCCCGGGGACAGCAATGAGCAGTTCTTC.

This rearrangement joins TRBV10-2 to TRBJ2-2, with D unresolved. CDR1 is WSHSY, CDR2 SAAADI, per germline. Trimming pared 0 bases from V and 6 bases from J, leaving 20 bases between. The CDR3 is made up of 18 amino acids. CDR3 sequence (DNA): TGCGCCAGCAGTGAGTCATTCGCAGTGGGGTCATTACCCGGGGAGCTGTTTTTT. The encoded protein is CASSESFAVGSLPGELFF.

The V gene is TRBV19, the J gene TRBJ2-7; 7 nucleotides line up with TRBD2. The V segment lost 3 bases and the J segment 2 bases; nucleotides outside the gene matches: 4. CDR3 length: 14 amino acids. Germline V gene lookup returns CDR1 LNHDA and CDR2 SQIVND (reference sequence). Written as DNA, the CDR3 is TGTGCCAGTAGTATTTCTAGCGGACCCTACGAGCAGTACTTC. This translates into CASSISSGPYEQYF.

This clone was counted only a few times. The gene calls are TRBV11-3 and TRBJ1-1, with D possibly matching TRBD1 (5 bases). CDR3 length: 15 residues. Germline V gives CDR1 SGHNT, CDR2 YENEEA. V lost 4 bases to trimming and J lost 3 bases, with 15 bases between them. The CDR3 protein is CASSSSQGWDTEAFF. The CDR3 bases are TGTGCCAGCAGCTCTAGCCAGGGATGGGACACTGAAGCTTTCTTT.

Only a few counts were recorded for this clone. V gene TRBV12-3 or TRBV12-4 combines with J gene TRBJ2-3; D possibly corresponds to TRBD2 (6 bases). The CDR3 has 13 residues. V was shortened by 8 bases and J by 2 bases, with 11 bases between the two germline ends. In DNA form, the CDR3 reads TGTGCCAGCGTGGGAGGAGACACAGATACGCAGTATTTT. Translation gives CASVGGDTDTQYF.